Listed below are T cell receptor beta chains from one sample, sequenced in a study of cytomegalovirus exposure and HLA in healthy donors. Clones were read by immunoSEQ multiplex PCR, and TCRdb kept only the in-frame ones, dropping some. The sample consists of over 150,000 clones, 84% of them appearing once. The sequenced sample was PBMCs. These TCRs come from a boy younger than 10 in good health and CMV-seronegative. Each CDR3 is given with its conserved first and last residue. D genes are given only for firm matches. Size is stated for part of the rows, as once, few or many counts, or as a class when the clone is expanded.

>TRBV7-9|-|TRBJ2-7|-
TGTGCCAGCGATGAGGTCGCAGTCCACTCCTACGAGCAGTACTTC
CASDEVAVHSYEQYF
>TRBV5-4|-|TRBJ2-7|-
TGTGCCAGCAGCTTGGGGTGGCTCTCTGACGAGCAGTACTTC
CASSLGWLSDEQYF
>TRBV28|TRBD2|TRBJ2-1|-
TGTGCCAGCAGTCCCCCCCGACTAGCGGCTTACAATGAGCAGTTCTTC
CASSPPRLAAYNEQFF
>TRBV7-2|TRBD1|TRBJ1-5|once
TGTGCCAGCAGCTTAATGGGGACAGGCTATCAGCCCCAGCATTTT
CASSLMGTGYQPQHF
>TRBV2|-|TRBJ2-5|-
TGTGCCAGCAGTGTGGAGGGGATGGAGACCCAGTACTTC
CASSVEGMETQYF
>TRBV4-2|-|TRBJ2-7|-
TGTGCCAGCAGCAAAGAGGTTGTCGCAGGGGTGGACGAGCAGTACTTC
CASSKEVVAGVDEQYF
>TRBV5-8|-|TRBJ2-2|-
TGTGCCAGCAGATACAAACCCAGGGGTGGCACCGGGGAGCTGTTTTTT
CASRYKPRGGTGELFF
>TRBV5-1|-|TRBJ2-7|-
TGCGCCAGCAGCTTTGTACAGGGAAGGCCCTACGAGCAGTACTTC
CASSFVQGRPYEQYF
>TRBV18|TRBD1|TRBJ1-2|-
TGTGCCAGCTCAGCGGACAGGTCCTATGGCTACACCTTC
CASSADRSYGYTF
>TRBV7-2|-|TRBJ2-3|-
TGTGCCAGCAGCTTAGGAGCGTACACAGATACGCAGTATTTT
CASSLGAYTDTQYF
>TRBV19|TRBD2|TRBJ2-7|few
TGTGCCAGTGGCCGGGAGGGCCACTACGAGCAGTACTTC
CASGREGHYEQYF
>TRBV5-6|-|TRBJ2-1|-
TGTGCCAGCAGGCCCCGGAGCCGGGTAGGGGGTGAGCAGTTCTTC
CASRPRSRVGGEQFF
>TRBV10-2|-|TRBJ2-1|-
TGCGCCAGCAGTGTCCGGACACGCTACAATGAGCAGTTCTTC
CASSVRTRYNEQFF
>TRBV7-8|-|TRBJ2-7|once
TGTGCCAGCAGCCCTAAGGGCAGGGGATACGAGCAGTACTTC
CASSPKGRGYEQYF
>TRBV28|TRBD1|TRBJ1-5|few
TGTGCCAGCAGTAAGACAGGGGACGATCAGCCCCAGCATTTT
CASSKTGDDQPQHF
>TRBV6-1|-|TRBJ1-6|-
TGTGCCAGCAGTGCAGGGTATAATTCACCCCTCCACTTT
CASSAGYNSPLHF
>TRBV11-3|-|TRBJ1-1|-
TGTGCCAGCAGTCGCCAGGGGAGAAGCACTGAAGCTTTCTTT
CASSRQGRSTEAFF
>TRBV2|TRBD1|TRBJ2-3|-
TGTGCCAGCAGACCCGGGACAGGGGGCACAGATACGCAGTATTTT
CASRPGTGGTDTQYF
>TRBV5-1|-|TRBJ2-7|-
TGCGCCAGCAGCTTGGCCGCCAGTACCTACGAGCAGTACTTC
CASSLAASTYEQYF
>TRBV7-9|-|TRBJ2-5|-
TGTGCCAGCAGCCCCCGACAGGTCTTTTTGGAGACCCAGTACTTC
CASSPRQVFLETQYF
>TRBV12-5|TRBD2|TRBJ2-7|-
TGTGCTAGTGGTCCCTGGGCGGGAGAAATGTACGAGCAGTACTTC
CASGPWAGEMYEQYF
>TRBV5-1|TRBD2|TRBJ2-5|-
TGCGCCAGCAGCTTGTTAGCGGGAGGGCCATGGGAGACCCAGTACTTC
CASSLLAGGPWETQYF
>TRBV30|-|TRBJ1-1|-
TGTGCCTGCCCTTCGGGGTCGGGTGAAGCTTTCTTT
CACPSGSGEAFF
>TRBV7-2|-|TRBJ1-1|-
TGTGCCAGCAGCTTAGCAGGGGTCAACACTGAAGCTTTCTTT
CASSLAGVNTEAFF
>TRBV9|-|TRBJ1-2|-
TGTGCCAGCAGCGTTGACCCGAGACAGGCTAACTATGGCTACACCTTC
CASSVDPRQANYGYTF
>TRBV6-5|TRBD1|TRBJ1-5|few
TGTGCCAGCAGTACAGGGGCCCTCAATCAGCCCCAGCATTTT
CASSTGALNQPQHF
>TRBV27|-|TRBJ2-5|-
TGTGCCAGCAGTTTTGGGACACTCCAAGAGACCCAGTACTTC
CASSFGTLQETQYF
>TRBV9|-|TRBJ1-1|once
TGTGCCAGCAGCGCATCAACAGTTTACAGACCTGAAGCTTTCTTT
CASSASTVYRPEAFF
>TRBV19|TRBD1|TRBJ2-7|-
TGTGCCAGTAGTAAGGGACAGATAGCCTACGAGCAGTACTTC
CASSKGQIAYEQYF
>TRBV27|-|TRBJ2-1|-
TGTGCCAGCAGTTTATCTCCTTTCGCCTACAATGAGCAGTTCTTC
CASSLSPFAYNEQFF
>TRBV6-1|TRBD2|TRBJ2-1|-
TGTGCCAGCAGTTTTTGGACTAGCGGGGCTGAGCAGTTCTTC
CASSFWTSGAEQFF
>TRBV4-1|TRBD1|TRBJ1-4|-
TGCGCCAGCAGCCAAGAACAGGGGGCGTACAATGAAAAACTGTTTTTT
CASSQEQGAYNEKLFF
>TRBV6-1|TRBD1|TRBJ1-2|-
TGTGCCAGCAGTGAAGCTTGGACAGGAAGGCAACTCTATGGCTACACCTTC
CASSEAWTGRQLYGYTF
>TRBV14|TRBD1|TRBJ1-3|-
TGTGCCAGCAGCCTTAGACAGGGGACTACCTCTGGAAACACCATATATTTT
CASSLRQGTTSGNTIYF
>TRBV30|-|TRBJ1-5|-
TGTGCCTGGAGTGTACGAGGGAGCAATCAGCCCCAGCATTTT
CAWSVRGSNQPQHF
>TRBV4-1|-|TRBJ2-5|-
TGCGCCAGCAGCTCCCGTGTCCGGGGCCTGCGGGGAGAGACCCAGTACTTC
CASSSRVRGLRGETQYF
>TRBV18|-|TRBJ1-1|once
TGTGCCAGCTCACCACGTGAGGGATTGGGCACTGAAGCTTTCTTT
CASSPREGLGTEAFF
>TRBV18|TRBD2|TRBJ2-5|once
TGTGCCAGCTCACCGATTAGCGGGAGTAGAAGAGAGACCCAGTACTTC
CASSPISGSRRETQYF
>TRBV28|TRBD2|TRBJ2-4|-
TGTGCCAGCAGTAACCTAGCGGGAGCCAAAAACATTCAGTACTTC
CASSNLAGAKNIQYF
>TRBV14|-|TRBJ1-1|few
TGTGCCAGCAGCCAAGGGTTTGAGGCCCTCATGAACACTGAAGCTTTCTTT
CASSQGFEALMNTEAFF
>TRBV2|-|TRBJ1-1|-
TGTGCCAGCAAGCTGACAGGAGCTGTGAACACTGAAGCTTTCTTT
CASKLTGAVNTEAFF
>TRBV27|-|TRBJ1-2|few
TGTGCCAGCAGTCACATAGGAGCTTATGGCTACACCTTC
CASSHIGAYGYTF
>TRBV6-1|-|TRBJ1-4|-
TGTGCCAGCAGTGCCCAGGGCGGCGTCGGGCGAATTGAAAAACTGTTTTTT
CASSAQGGVGRIEKLFF
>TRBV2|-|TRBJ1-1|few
TGTGCCAGCAGTGATCGGGAAGAAGGGAGGCACACTGAAGCTTTCTTT
CASSDREEGRHTEAFF